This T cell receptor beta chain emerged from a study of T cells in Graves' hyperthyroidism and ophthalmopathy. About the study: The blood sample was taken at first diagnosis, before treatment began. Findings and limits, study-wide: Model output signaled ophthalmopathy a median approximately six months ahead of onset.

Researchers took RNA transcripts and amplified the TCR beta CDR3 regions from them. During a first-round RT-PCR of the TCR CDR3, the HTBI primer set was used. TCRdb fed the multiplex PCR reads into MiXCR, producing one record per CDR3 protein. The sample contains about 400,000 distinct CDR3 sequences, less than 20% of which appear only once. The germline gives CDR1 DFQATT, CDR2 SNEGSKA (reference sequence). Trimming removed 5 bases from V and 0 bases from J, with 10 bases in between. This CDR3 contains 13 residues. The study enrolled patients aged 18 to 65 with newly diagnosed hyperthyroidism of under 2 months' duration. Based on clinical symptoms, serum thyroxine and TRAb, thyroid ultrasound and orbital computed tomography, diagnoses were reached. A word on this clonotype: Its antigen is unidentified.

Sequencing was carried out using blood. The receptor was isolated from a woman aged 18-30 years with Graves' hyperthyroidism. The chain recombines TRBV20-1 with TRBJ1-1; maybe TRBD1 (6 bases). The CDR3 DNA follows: TGCAGTGCTGTTGGACAGCTGAACACTGAAGCTTTCTTT. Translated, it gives CSAVGQLNTEAFF.